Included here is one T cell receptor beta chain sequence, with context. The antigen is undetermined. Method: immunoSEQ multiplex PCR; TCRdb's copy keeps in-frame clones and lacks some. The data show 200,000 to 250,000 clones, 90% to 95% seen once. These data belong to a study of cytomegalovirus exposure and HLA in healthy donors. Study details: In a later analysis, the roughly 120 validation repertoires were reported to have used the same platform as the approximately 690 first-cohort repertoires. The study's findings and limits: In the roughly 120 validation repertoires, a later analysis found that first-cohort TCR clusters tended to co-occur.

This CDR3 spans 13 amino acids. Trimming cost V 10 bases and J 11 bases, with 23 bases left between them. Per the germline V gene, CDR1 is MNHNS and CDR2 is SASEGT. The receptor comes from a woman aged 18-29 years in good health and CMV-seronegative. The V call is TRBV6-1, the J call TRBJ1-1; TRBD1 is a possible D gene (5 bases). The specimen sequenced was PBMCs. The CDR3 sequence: CATRRRGTRRAFF. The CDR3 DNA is TGTGCCACCAGGCGGAGGGGCACGAGACGGGCTTTCTTT.